These 23 T cell receptor beta chains originate from one sample sequenced in a study of cytomegalovirus exposure and HLA in healthy donors. 60 Vbeta and 13 Jbeta primers were used in PCR. The table came from immunoSEQ multiplex PCR; TCRdb's copy has only in-frame clones and leaves some out. The sample shows 95,000 to 150,000 clones, 15% of them seen only once. The sample taken for sequencing was PBMCs. The receptor set was obtained from a woman aged 18-29 years in good health and CMV-seronegative.

The chain uses TRBV9 and TRBJ2-5, with 9 positions matching TRBD2. V lost 4 bases to trimming and J lost 2 bases; unmatched junction nucleotides: 9. CDR3 length: 16 amino acids. CDR1 SGDLS and CDR2 YYNGEE come from the germline V gene. The CDR3 protein is CASSFQREARQETQYF. In nucleotides, the CDR3 is TGTGCCAGCAGCTTCCAGCGGGAGGCCCGGCAAGAGACCCAGTACTTC.

This clone was seen only a few times. The V gene is TRBV30, the J gene TRBJ1-4; 7 bases agree with TRBD1. Unmatched junction bases numbered 5, after V lost 1 base and J lost 0 bases. In germline, CDR1 is GTSNPN, CDR2 SVGIG (reference sequence). The CDR3 has 16 amino acids. The CDR3: CAWSATGRTTNEKLFF. CDR3 nucleotide sequence: TGTGCCTGGAGTGCGACAGGGAGAACAACTAATGAAAAACTGTTTTTT.

This clone was observed a handful of times. V and J are TRBV27 and TRBJ2-7; TRBD1 is a possible D gene (7 bases). The length of the CDR3 is 14 residues. Germline CDR1 reads MNHEY; CDR2 reads SMNVEV (reference sequence). The V end was cut by 3 bases, the J end by 4 bases, with 13 bases between. As DNA, the CDR3 is TGTGCCAGCAGTTTGGGCAGGGGGGTGTACGAGCAGTACTTC. Its protein is CASSLGRGVYEQYF.

The gene calls are TRBV11-2 and TRBJ1-5, with 9 bases lining up with TRBD1. The J segment lost 6 bases and the V segment lost 5 bases, leaving 8 bases of the junction unmatched. CDR3 length: 15 residues. The germline V gene encodes CDR1 SGHAT and CDR2 FQNNGV. CDR3 sequence: CASSLGTGYGQPQHF. The CDR3 DNA reads as TGTGCCAGCAGCCTGGGGACAGGGTATGGTCAGCCCCAGCATTTT.

The chain has TRBV14 and TRBJ2-3; D not resolved. Per the germline V gene, CDR1 is SGHDN and CDR2 is FVKESK. The CDR3 contains 17 residues. Between the trimmed V and J ends, which lost 1 base and 2 bases, there was a span of 16 bases. CDR3 protein: CASSQVEGGRATDTQYF. The CDR3 coding sequence is TGTGCCAGCAGCCAAGTGGAAGGCGGCAGAGCCACAGATACGCAGTATTTT. The complete variable domain, with remaining parts taken from reference TRBV14 and TRBJ2-3, reads EAGVTQFPSHSVIEKGQTVTLRCDPISGHDNLYWYRRVMGKEIKFLLHFVKESKQDESGMPNNRFLAERTGGTYSTLKVQPAELEDSGVYFCASSQVEGGRATDTQYFGPGTRLTVL.

This clone was seen a few times. V usage is TRBV19 and J usage is TRBJ1-3; no clear D gene. Germline V gene sequence: CDR1 LNHDA, CDR2 SQIVND (reference sequence). V lost 0 bases to trimming and J lost 8 bases, with 11 bases between them. CDR3 length: 14 amino acids. CDR3 bases: TGTGCCAGTAGTATAGATCTCCAGAGGGACACCATATATTTT. This translates into CASSIDLQRDTIYF. Full variable domain (remainder filled in from reference TRBV19 and TRBJ1-3): DGGITQSPKYLFRKEGQNVTLSCEQNLNHDAMYWYRQDPGQGLRLIYYSQIVNDFQKGDIAEGYSVSREKKESFPLTVTSAQKNPTAFYLCASSIDLQRDTIYFGEGSWLTVV.

CDR3 sequence reads: CASSLAYSGNTIYF. The DNA for the CDR3 is TGTGCCAGCAGTCTTGCCTACTCTGGAAACACCATATATTTT. The genes are TRBV28 and TRBJ1-3, with D unclear. Looked up from germline, CDR1 is MDHEN and CDR2 is SYDVKM. The CDR3 totals 14 residues. V was pared by 5 bases and J by 0 bases, with 8 bases between. Supplemented by reference TRBV28 and TRBJ1-3, the full variable domain reads DVKVTQSSRYLVKRTGEKVFLECVQDMDHENMFWYRQDPGLGLRLIYFSYDVKMKEKGDIPEGYSVSREKKERFSLILESASTNQTSMYLCASSLAYSGNTIYFGEGSWLTVV.

This clone was observed a few times. The J gene is TRBJ2-1, the V gene TRBV29-1; 11 nucleotides match TRBD1. Germline values: CDR1 SQVTM, CDR2 ANQGSEA. V shed 6 bases and J 4 bases; nucleotides not matched to a gene: 8. The CDR3 totals 15 residues. The CDR3 reads CSVPDRGRGYNEQFF. In nucleotides, the CDR3 is TGCAGCGTCCCGGACAGGGGGCGGGGGTACAATGAGCAGTTCTTC.

The gene calls are TRBV7-8 and TRBJ2-7; D remains ambiguous. CDR3 size: 12 residues. V was cut by 2 bases and J by 6 bases, with 8 bases left in between. Germline V lookup: CDR1 SGHVS, CDR2 FQNEAQ. This chain's CDR3 is CASSLSHGEQYF. The DNA of the CDR3 is TGTGCCAGCAGCTTATCCCACGGCGAGCAGTACTTC.

This clone was seen a few times. The CDR3 loop is CASSVQGARGTEAFF. The CDR3 DNA reads as TGTGCCAGCAGCGTACAGGGGGCGCGAGGGACTGAAGCTTTCTTT. The chain joins TRBV7-8 to TRBJ1-1; 9 bases are shared with TRBD1. With 5 bases clipped from V and 5 bases from J, the junction kept 9 bases outside the gene matches. The CDR3 is 15 amino acids. Germline CDR1 and CDR2: SGHVS and FQNEAQ.

The chain has TRBV7-9 and TRBJ2-2, with 8 positions matching TRBD1. The junction had 12 bases not matched to a gene; V was cut back by 5 bases and J by 1 base. CDR1 and CDR2 (germline): SEHNR, FQNEAQ (reference sequence). The CDR3 is made up of 18 amino acids. The CDR3 DNA reads TGTGCCAGCAGCACGATCTCCCAGGGGGCTTTGAACACCGGGGAGCTGTTTTTT. It is translated as CASSTISQGALNTGELFF.

The chain is built from TRBV27 and TRBJ1-2; D gene ambiguous. CDR1 and CDR2 (germline): MNHEY, SMNVEV (reference sequence). This CDR3 comprises 15 residues. V lost 8 bases and J 3 bases, leaving 19 bases between the germline ends. The CDR3 DNA sequence: TGTGCCAGCGCGGACTTATACGGGCTGGACTATGGCTACACCTTC. It codes for CASADLYGLDYGYTF.

The sample holds a few counts of this clone. In DNA form, the CDR3 reads TGTGCCAGCAGTGACTCAGGAGACCGCGCGACAGATACGCAGTATTTT. Its translation: CASSDSGDRATDTQYF. The gene calls are TRBV6-4 and TRBJ2-3; D gene unclear. Germline-derived CDR1 and CDR2 are MRHNA and SNTAGT. The CDR3 sequence is 16 residues long. Trimming left V 0 bases short and J 3 bases short, with 13 bases between.

In nucleotides, the CDR3 is TGTGCCTGGAGCTTCGGCACAGATACGCAGTATTTT. Its translation: CAWSFGTDTQYF. The chain is built from TRBV30 and TRBJ2-3, with no clear D. The CDR3 totals 12 residues. The V gene lost 3 bases and the J gene lost 1 base, with 5 bases spanning the gap. Germline-derived CDR1 and CDR2 are GTSNPN and SVGIG (reference sequence).

The gene calls are TRBV27 and TRBJ2-1; 8 bases agree with TRBD1. V lost 7 bases and J lost 7; bases outside the gene matches: 9. Germline CDR1 and CDR2: MNHEY and SMNVEV (reference sequence). The CDR3 length is 14 residues. CDR3 in DNA: TGTGCCAGCACTACTCGGACAGGGTGGAATGAGCAGTTCTTC. Protein product: CASTTRTGWNEQFF.

The rearrangement uses TRBV28 and TRBJ1-5; D not resolved. With 5 bases removed from V and 9 bases from J, the gap between germline ends came to 8 bases. Germline loops: CDR1 MDHEN, CDR2 SYDVKM. The CDR3 length is 11 residues. CDR3 DNA: TGTGCCAGCAGTACGAGGTGGCCCCAGCATTTT. The encoded protein is CASSTRWPQHF.

This clone was detected only a few times. The V gene is TRBV4-1, the J gene TRBJ2-7; D is ambiguous. Trimming took off 0 bases at V and 6 bases at J, with 12 bases between the two ends. CDR3 length: 14 amino acids. Germline assignment: CDR1 MGHRA and CDR2 YSYEKL. DNA for the CDR3: TGCGCCAGCAGCCAAGATTACGGTCCGGGCGAGCAGTACTTC. This codes for CASSQDYGPGEQYF.

The sample holds a few counts of this clone. The chain is built from TRBV12-1 and TRBJ2-7; the table's D call of TRBD2 was not tested on the DNA. TRBV12-1 is recorded as a pseudogene. The CDR3 totals 16 residues. CDR3 loop: CASSFATGCFPYEQYF. The CDR3 nucleotides are TGTGCCAGCAGCTTTGCAACGGGGTGTTTTCCCTACGAGCAGTACTTC.

This rearrangement joins TRBV2 to TRBJ1-4; possible D gene TRBD1, 6 bases. This CDR3 is built from 15 residues. The V end was cut by 2 bases, the J end by 9 bases, with 16 bases between. Germline CDR1 is SNHLY and CDR2 is FYNNEI. The CDR3, as DNA: TGTGCCAGCAGTGAATCTAGGGGGGGAATGAAAAAACTGTTTTTT. Translated, it gives CASSESRGGMKKLFF. The whole variable domain, remainder taken from reference TRBV2 and TRBJ1-4, is EPEVTQTPSHQVTQMGQEVILRCVPISNHLYFYWYRQILGQKVEFLVSFYNNEISEKSEIFDDQFSVERPDGSNFTLKIRSTKLEDSAMYFCASSESRGGMKKLFFGSGTQLSVL.

The chain is built from TRBV29-1 and TRBJ2-1; 14 positions agree with TRBD2. Germline-derived CDR1 and CDR2 are SQVTM and ANQGSEA. With V trimmed by 5 bases and J by 7 bases, 4 bases remained unmatched. The CDR3 length is 14 residues. DNA of the CDR3: TGCAGCGTTCAGACTAGCGGGAGGGGAAATGAGCAGTTCTTC. Protein: CSVQTSGRGNEQFF.

This clone was recorded a few times. The J gene is TRBJ2-5, the V gene TRBV25-1, with 7 bases that match TRBD2. This CDR3 has 12 amino acids. Germline lookup yields CDR1 MGHDK and CDR2 SYGVNS. The junction had 4 bases not matched to a gene; V was cut back by 7 bases and J by 5 bases. The CDR3 DNA follows: TGTGCCAGCATGGCGGGGGTTGAGACCCAGTACTTC. Its protein is CASMAGVETQYF. Combining the CDR3 with reference TRBV25-1 and TRBJ2-5 gives the whole variable domain EADIYQTPRYLVIGTGKKITLECSQTMGHDKMYWYQQDPGMELHLIHYSYGVNSTEKGDLSSESTVSRIRTEHFPLTLESARPSHTSQYLCASMAGVETQYFGPGTRLLVL.

The chain uses TRBV29-1 and TRBJ1-2; D not certain. V gave up 5 bases and J gave up 6 bases, with 10 bases separating them. The germline V gene encodes CDR1 SQVTM and CDR2 ANQGSEA. The CDR3 runs to 11 residues. The CDR3 DNA sequence: TGCAGCGTTCTACCCTCGGATGGCTACACCTTC. This codes for CSVLPSDGYTF.

This clone came up a few times. Other DNA variants within this sample encode the same CDR3. The chain joins TRBV6-5 to TRBJ1-1; the D gene is possibly TRBD1 (6 bases). This CDR3 spans 14 amino acids. CDR1 and CDR2 (germline): MNHEY, SVGAGI. V shed 6 bases and J shed 0 bases, with 11 bases lying between them. In DNA, the CDR3 is TGTGCCAGCAGCGGGGGGCTCATGAACACTGAAGCTTTCTTT. Amino acids: CASSGGLMNTEAFF.